Shown below are 14 T cell receptor beta chains from a single sample sequenced in a study of human T cells and chemical hapten exposure. The authors extracted total RNA from unfractionated whole blood. As the library was built, unique molecular identifiers were attached to individual cDNA molecules. TCRdb analysed the reads with MiXCR anew, one entry per CDR3 protein. The sample lists roughly 120,000 distinct CDR3 sequences; over 7% were seen once. Sequencing input: whole blood. These receptors were obtained from a human donor in good health. Some clones in this sample may be carry-over from other donors' samples.

The table lists this clonotype with many counts. The chain carries TRBV2 and TRBJ2-2, with 9 bases that match TRBD1. The CDR3 contains 18 residues. The J segment lost 3 bases and the V segment lost 4 bases, leaving 12 bases of the junction unmatched. Germline CDR1 is SNHLY and CDR2 is FYNNEI. The CDR3 loop is CASSAPTGGAPDTGELFF. The CDR3 coding sequence is TGTGCCAGCAGTGCCCCAACAGGGGGCGCCCCGGACACCGGGGAGCTGTTTTTT. The entire variable domain, with the rest obtained from reference TRBV2 and TRBJ2-2, is as follows: EPEVTQTPSHQVTQMGQEVILRCVPISNHLYFYWYRQILGQKVEFLVSFYNNEISEKSEIFDDQFSVERPDGSNFTLKIRSTKLEDSAMYFCASSAPTGGAPDTGELFFGEGSRLTVL.

The chain recombines TRBV29-1 with TRBJ1-2, with D hard to call. CDR3 length: 12 amino acids. Trimming pared 6 bases from V and 4 bases from J, leaving 12 bases between. Germline-derived CDR1 and CDR2 are SQVTM and ANQGSEA. The CDR3 bases are TGCAGCGTGCCAAAGGGCGCCTATGGCTACACCTTC. Translating gives CSVPKGAYGYTF. Filled out from reference TRBV29-1 and TRBJ1-2, the complete variable domain reads SAVISQKPSRDICQRGTSLTIQCQVDSQVTMMFWYRQQPGQSLTLIATANQGSEATYESGFVIDKFPISRPNLTFSTLTVSNMSPEDSSIYLCSVPKGAYGYTFGSGTRLTVV.

This clonotype was counted at least ten times. The chain has TRBV20-1 and TRBJ1-2; TRBD1 aligns across 7 bases. The CDR3 extends over 11 amino acids. V lost 6 bases, J lost 6 bases, and 4 bases stayed unmatched. The germline CDR1 and CDR2 sequences are DFQATT and SNEGSKA (reference sequence). In DNA form, the CDR3 reads TGCAGTGCGGTGGGACAGAATGGCTACACCTTC. Translated: CSAVGQNGYTF.

This clonotype was recorded many times. The junction differs from germline at one of its ends, possibly a read error. V gene TRBV20-1 combines with J gene TRBJ1-6, with unresolved D. The CDR3 length is 11 residues. Germline CDR1 and CDR2: DFQATT and SNEGSKA (reference sequence). The CDR3 DNA reads TGCAGTGCTGGAGAAAATTCACCCCTCCACTTT. Protein sequence: CSAGENSPLHF.

There are many counts of this clonotype. The rearrangement links TRBV6-5 to TRBJ1-2, with TRBD1 as a possible D gene (5 bases). The germline V and J ends were trimmed by 0 bases and 2 bases, with 7 bases remaining between them. Germline CDR1 MNHEY, CDR2 SVGAGI. The CDR3 consists of 14 residues. The CDR3 reads CASSYSTDNYGYTF. CDR3 coding DNA: TGTGCCAGCAGTTACTCGACAGACAACTATGGCTACACCTTC.

The gene calls are TRBV12-3 or TRBV12-4 and TRBJ1-1; D uncertain. CDR3 length: 11 residues. V lost 10 bases and J lost 0, with 6 bases in between. The CDR3 loop reads CATRMNTEAFF. The CDR3 coding sequence is TGTGCCACCCGTATGAACACTGAAGCTTTCTTT.

This clonotype turned up a few times. The rearrangement links TRBV6-2 or TRBV6-3 to TRBJ1-5; no reliable D call. Between the trimmed V and J ends, which lost 7 bases and 5 bases, there was a span of 15 bases. Germline V CDR1 and CDR2: MNHEY, SVGEGT. The CDR3 length is 14 residues. The CDR3 DNA sequence: TGTGCCAGCACTCTTACGGGCAGTTATCAGCCCCAGCATTTT. Translating gives CASTLTGSYQPQHF.

The J gene is TRBJ2-1, the V gene TRBV7-9; possible D gene TRBD1, 5 bases. Germline CDR1 and CDR2: SEHNR and FQNEAQ (reference sequence). Trimming shortened V by 5 bases and J by 4 bases, and 15 bases separated the two germline ends. The length of the CDR3 is 15 residues. In nucleotides, the CDR3 is TGTGCCAGCAGCCCCCCAGGGATGGGATACAATGAGCAGTTCTTC. As protein: CASSPPGMGYNEQFF.

The V call is TRBV9, the J call TRBJ2-1, with TRBD2 matching over 10 bases. This CDR3 has 14 residues. Germline-derived CDR1 and CDR2 are SGDLS and YYNGEE. The junction had 7 bases not matched to a gene; V was cut back by 4 bases and J by 9 bases. CDR3 sequence (DNA): TGTGCCAGCAGCCCATGGACTAGCGGCGGTGAGCAGTTCTTC. It specifies CASSPWTSGGEQFF. Full variable domain (missing parts from reference TRBV9 and TRBJ2-1): DSGVTQTPKHLITATGQRVTLRCSPRSGDLSVYWYQQSLDQGLQFLIQYYNGEERAKGNILERFSAQQFPDLHSELNLSSLELGDSALYFCASSPWTSGGEQFFGPGTRLTVL.

This clonotype was picked up many times. The rearrangement uses TRBV29-1 and TRBJ1-4; D remains unclear. CDR1 and CDR2 from the germline V gene are SQVTM and ANQGSEA. The CDR3 length is 17 residues. Trimming removed 7 bases at V and 6 bases at J, with 27 bases between. The DNA for the CDR3 is TGCAGCGCCACTAAAATGCTAGGAGTCGAGGTGCATGAAAAACTGTTTTTT. Translating it yields CSATKMLGVEVHEKLFF.

This clonotype has at least ten counts. The chain uses TRBV7-8 and TRBJ2-7; D is perhaps TRBD2 (6 bases). Trimming left V 0 bases short and J 0 bases short, with 9 bases between. The CDR3 is 15 amino acids. The germline CDR1 and CDR2 sequences are SGHVS and FQNEAQ. CDR3 nucleotide sequence: TGTGCCAGCAGCTTAGCCGGGACTGCCTCCTACGAGCAGTACTTC. It translates to CASSLAGTASYEQYF. Looking up the rest from reference TRBV7-8 and TRBJ2-7 gives the full variable domain: GAGVSQSPRYKVAKRGQDVALRCDPISGHVSLFWYQQALGQGPEFLTYFQNEAQLDKSGLPSDRFFAERPEGSVSTLKIQRTQQEDSAVYLCASSLAGTASYEQYFGPGTRLTVT.

The V gene is TRBV7-8, the J gene TRBJ2-7, with D perhaps given as TRBD1 or TRBD2 (6 bases each). This CDR3 comprises 17 residues. CDR1 and CDR2 (germline): SGHVS, FQNEAQ. V dropped 9 bases and J dropped 2 bases, with 26 bases sitting between them. The DNA for the CDR3 is TGTGCCAGTACCCCCCGGCCGGGGGCAGGGGAAACCTACGAGCAGTACTTC. Amino acid sequence: CASTPRPGAGETYEQYF.

Many counts were recorded for this clonotype. The chain is built from TRBV24-1 and TRBJ2-3, with 13 nucleotides matching TRBD2. Germline CDR1 is KGHDR and CDR2 is SFDVKD. CDR3 length: 18 amino acids. Trimming at V came to 4 bases and at J to 1 base, leaving 7 bases not matched to a gene. CDR3 nucleotide sequence: TGTGCCACCAGTGAACGGACTAGCGGGAGCGAAGGCACAGATACGCAGTATTTT. This encodes CATSERTSGSEGTDTQYF.

This clonotype was found many times. The chain couples TRBV11-2 to TRBJ2-1; 7 positions agree with TRBD2. Germline-derived CDR1 and CDR2 are SGHAT and FQNNGV. This CDR3 region has 9 residues. V gave up 5 bases and J gave up 14 bases; unmatched junction bases: 0. The CDR3 loop is CASSGREFF. The CDR3 DNA reads as TGTGCCAGCAGCGGGAGGGAGTTCTTC.